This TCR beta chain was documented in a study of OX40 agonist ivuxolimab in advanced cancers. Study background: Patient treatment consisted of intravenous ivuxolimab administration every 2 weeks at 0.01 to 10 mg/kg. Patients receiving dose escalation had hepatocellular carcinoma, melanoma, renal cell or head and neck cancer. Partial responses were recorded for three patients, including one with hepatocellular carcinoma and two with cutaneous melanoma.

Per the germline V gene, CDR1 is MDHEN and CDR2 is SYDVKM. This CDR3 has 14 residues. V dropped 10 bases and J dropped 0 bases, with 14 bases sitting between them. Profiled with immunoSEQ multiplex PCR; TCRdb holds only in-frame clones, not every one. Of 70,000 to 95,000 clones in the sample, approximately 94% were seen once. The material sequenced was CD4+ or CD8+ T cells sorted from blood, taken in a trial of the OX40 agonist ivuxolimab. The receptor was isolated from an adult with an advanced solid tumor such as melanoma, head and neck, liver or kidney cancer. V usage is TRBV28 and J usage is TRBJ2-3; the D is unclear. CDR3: CAKRTELSTDTQYF. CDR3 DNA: TGTGCCAAGAGGACGGAGTTAAGCACAGATACGCAGTATTTT.